This T cell receptor (beta chain) was sequenced for a study of monozygotic twins with inflammatory bowel disease. This CDR3 has 12 residues. Germline assignment: CDR1 SEHNR and CDR2 FQNEAQ (reference sequence). With the 5' RACE reads reprocessed, TCRdb shows one record per CDR3 protein and no DNA. The table lists 300,000 to 400,000 distinct CDR3 sequences. The sample taken for sequencing was blood. This chain connects TRBV7-9 to TRBJ1-1. The sequence came from a human donor with ulcerative colitis or Crohn's disease, or a healthy co-twin of an affected twin (not recorded which). This CDR3 reads CASSLGDRGAFF.